Shown below are 20 T cell receptor beta chains from a single sample sequenced in a study of control samples from healthy donors and cancer patients (dated by TCRdb to 2018 to 2021). Receptor amplification or capture employed the immunoSEQ multiplex PCR assay. What TCRdb holds here is the immuneACCESS table cut down to in-frame rearrangements. Part of the clones is not present; checked against another copy, under half of the missing clones reflect an unresolved V gene, and the others are unexplained. The sample has roughly 370,000 clones on record, around nine tenths of them singletons. Together, the top ten hold approximately 6.3% of the sample. Sequencing input: PBMCs. The receptors derive from a man aged 35-49 years with head and neck cancer.

J is TRBJ2-7 and V is TRBV2, with TRBD1 matching 9 bases. Trimming cost V 8 bases and J 5 bases; bases outside gene matches: 7. Germline-derived CDR1 and CDR2 are SNHLY and FYNNEI. The CDR3 length is 13 residues. CDR3 residues: CASSNRGLHEQYF. CDR3 sequence (DNA): TGTGCCAGCTCGAACAGGGGGCTGCACGAGCAGTACTTC.

The chain combines TRBV28 with TRBJ1-5, with D possibly matching TRBD1 (6 bases). The CDR3 has 23 residues. Trimming shortened V by 6 bases and J by 5 bases, and 41 bases separated the two germline ends. Germline V lookup: CDR1 MDHEN, CDR2 SYDVKM. The CDR3 loop is CASSSPPTSPVNLGQLPHQPQHF. The CDR3 nucleotides read TGTGCCAGCAGCTCACCACCCACGTCTCCTGTAAACCTAGGACAGTTACCCCATCAGCCCCAGCATTTT.

V is TRBV7-2 and J is TRBJ1-2; the D gene is possibly TRBD1 (5 bases). V lost 11 bases, J lost 3 bases, and 22 bases lay in between. CDR1 is SGHTA, CDR2 FQGNSA, per germline. This CDR3 spans 15 amino acids. CDR3 region: CALGQRPTLDYGYTF. The CDR3 bases are TGTGCCCTGGGGCAGAGACCCACCCTGGACTATGGCTACACCTTC.

This sequence joins TRBV19 and TRBJ1-1, with 9 positions matching TRBD1. CDR1 is LNHDA, CDR2 SQIVND, per germline (reference sequence). The CDR3 spans 18 residues. V trimming: 6 bases; J trimming: 2 bases; junction bases outside the gene matches: 16. CDR3 sequence reads: CASRMRSGGTGTNTEAFF. The CDR3 DNA is TGTGCCAGTAGGATGCGGTCTGGGGGGACAGGGACAAACACTGAAGCTTTCTTT.

The chain carries TRBV28 and TRBJ1-2, with 8 positions matching TRBD1. The CDR3 sequence is 14 residues long. V shed 5 bases and J 3 bases; nucleotides not matched to a gene: 5. The germline CDR1 and CDR2 sequences are MDHEN and SYDVKM. CDR3 coding DNA: TGTGCCAGCAGTACCTGGGACAGGTACTATGGCTACACCTTC. Translation: CASSTWDRYYGYTF.

The chain has TRBV9 and TRBJ1-5, with 7 bases fitting TRBD1. The CDR3 contains 16 residues. Germline V CDR1 and CDR2: SGDLS, YYNGEE. With V trimmed by 4 bases and J by 2 bases, 9 bases remained unmatched. CDR3 in amino acids: CASSSTGAGGNQPQHF. For the CDR3, the DNA is TGTGCCAGCAGCTCAACAGGGGCCGGGGGCAATCAGCCCCAGCATTTT. The full variable domain, with the rest looked up from reference TRBV9 and TRBJ1-5, is DSGVTQTPKHLITATGQRVTLRCSPRSGDLSVYWYQQSLDQGLQFLIQYYNGEERAKGNILERFSAQQFPDLHSELNLSSLELGDSALYFCASSSTGAGGNQPQHFGDGTRLSIL.

The chain employs TRBV12-3 or TRBV12-4 and TRBJ1-2, with 11 bases aligning to TRBD1. The CDR3 runs 13 residues. V shed 5 bases, J shed 8 bases, and the junction held 4 bases outside the gene matches. The CDR3 sequence: CASSPGTGGGYTF. The CDR3 nucleotides read TGTGCCAGCAGTCCCGGGACAGGGGGGGGCTACACCTTC.

The chain combines TRBV27 with TRBJ2-3; D may correspond to TRBD1 or TRBD2 (5 bases each). Germline V gives CDR1 MNHEY, CDR2 SMNVEV (reference sequence). Trimming shortened V by 5 bases and J by 4 bases, and 16 bases separated the two germline ends. The CDR3 runs to 15 residues. In nucleotides, the CDR3 is TGTGCCAGCAGTCCGGGACGCACCCGGGCAGATACGCAGTATTTT. Residues: CASSPGRTRADTQYF.

The chain couples TRBV5-4 to TRBJ1-2; 7 bases agree with TRBD1. Trimming took 4 bases from V and 4 from J; bases not matched to a gene: 4. CDR1 and CDR2 (germline): SGHNT, YYREEE (reference sequence). CDR3 length equals 13 residues. Here the CDR3 DNA reads TGTGCCAGCAGCGTAGACAGGGTCTATGGCTACACCTTC. Translated: CASSVDRVYGYTF.

The genes are TRBV12-3 or TRBV12-4 and TRBJ1-1, with unresolved D. The CDR3 sequence is 12 residues long. V was cut by 6 bases and J by 1 base, with 6 bases left in between. The CDR3, as DNA: TGTGCCAGCAGCTACACGAACACTGAAGCTTTCTTT. Translating it yields CASSYTNTEAFF.

The chain joins TRBV6-6 to TRBJ1-2; D unclear. The germline V gene has CDR1 MNHNY and CDR2 SVGAGI (reference sequence). The V gene lost 4 bases and the J gene lost 2 bases, with 11 bases spanning the gap. The CDR3 covers 14 residues. The CDR3 sequence: CASSSSARNYGYTF. In nucleotides, the CDR3 is TGTGCCAGCAGTTCATCGGCAAGGAACTATGGCTACACCTTC.

The chain uses TRBV6-5 and TRBJ1-5; possible D gene TRBD1, 5 bases. Looked up from germline, CDR1 is MNHEY and CDR2 is SVGAGI. V lost 10 bases, J lost 6 bases, and 19 bases lay in between. The CDR3 consists of 14 residues. The CDR3 coding sequence is TGTGCCACCAGCGACAGTGTAGGGACTCAGCCCCAGCATTTT. It translates to CATSDSVGTQPQHF.

The chain recombines TRBV9 with TRBJ2-5, with D possibly called TRBD1 or TRBD2 (5 bases each). This CDR3 spans 15 amino acids. Trimming removed 2 bases at V and 3 bases at J, with 14 bases between. Germline V gives CDR1 SGDLS, CDR2 YYNGEE. This CDR3 is CASSVGATGKETQYF. In nucleotides, the CDR3 is TGTGCCAGCAGCGTTGGGGCAACGGGAAAAGAGACCCAGTACTTC. Together with reference TRBV9 and TRBJ2-5, the CDR3 gives the full variable domain: DSGVTQTPKHLITATGQRVTLRCSPRSGDLSVYWYQQSLDQGLQFLIQYYNGEERAKGNILERFSAQQFPDLHSELNLSSLELGDSALYFCASSVGATGKETQYFGPGTRLLVL.

V is TRBV27 and J is TRBJ1-5; TRBD1 matches at 8 bases. The CDR3 is 13 amino acids. V lost 5 bases, J lost 6 bases, and 3 bases stayed unmatched. Germline V CDR1 and CDR2: MNHEY, SMNVEV (reference sequence). The CDR3 nucleotides read TGTGCCAGCAGTCTTGACAGGGGTCAGCCCCAGCATTTT. This codes for CASSLDRGQPQHF.

This chain links TRBV12-5 with TRBJ1-5; no reliable D call. The CDR3 has 15 residues. In germline, CDR1 is LGHNT, CDR2 FRNRAP. Trimming stripped 0 bases from V and 5 bases from J, with 11 bases between. CDR3 coding DNA: TGTGCTAGTGGTTTGGTAAGGGTTCTGGATCAGCCCCAGCATTTT. It encodes CASGLVRVLDQPQHF.

The CDR3 is CATTGGEKLFF. The CDR3 DNA is TGTGCCACCACAGGGGGAGAAAAACTGTTTTTT. The chain links TRBV28 to TRBJ1-4; 8 bases are shared with TRBD1. The length of the CDR3 is 11 residues. The trim removed 10 bases at V and 8 bases at J, leaving 3 bases unmatched. Germline-derived CDR1 and CDR2 are MDHEN and SYDVKM.

The gene calls are TRBV5-1 and TRBJ2-1; no clear D. This CDR3 has 14 residues. Germline V lookup: CDR1 SGHRS, CDR2 YFSETQ. Trimming left V 0 bases short and J 5 bases short, with 9 bases between. DNA for the CDR3: TGCGCCAGCAGCTTGGGCGGTTCGAACAATGAGCAGTTCTTC. Residues: CASSLGGSNNEQFF.

The J gene is TRBJ1-2, the V gene TRBV9; TRBD1 matches at 12 bases. V lost 4 bases and J lost 7; bases outside the gene matches: 8. CDR3 length equals 15 residues. CDR1 is SGDLS and CDR2 is YYNGEE in the germline V gene. The CDR3 sequence: CASSKPGQGASGYTF. Here the CDR3 DNA reads TGTGCCAGCAGCAAACCGGGACAGGGGGCTAGTGGCTACACCTTC.

The chain recombines TRBV3-1 (or the pseudogene TRBV3-2) with TRBJ2-2; D perhaps matches TRBD2 (5 bases). The CDR3 extends over 15 amino acids. V was cut by 7 bases and J by 0 bases, with 12 bases left in between. Germline V lookup: CDR1 LGHDT, CDR2 YNNKEL (reference sequence). In nucleotides, the CDR3 is TGTGCCAGCACTTTCGGGAATACGAACACCGGGGAGCTGTTTTTT. Protein sequence: CASTFGNTNTGELFF.

The rearrangement links TRBV5-1 to TRBJ1-5; D gene ambiguous. This CDR3 spans 15 amino acids. V lost 0 bases and J lost 3, with 10 bases in between. Germline V lookup: CDR1 SGHRS, CDR2 YFSETQ. The CDR3 is CASSLATGANQPQHF. CDR3 nucleotide sequence: TGCGCCAGCAGCTTGGCTACGGGTGCCAATCAGCCCCAGCATTTT.